This is a list of T cell receptor beta chains from one sample in a study of shared T cell receptors in the human thymus. Libraries were prepared by immunoSEQ multiplex PCR; TCRdb keeps only in-frame clonotypes and omits some of them. The sample gives about 400,000 clones, 95% of which show up once; about 0.02% is in the top ten. Sequencing used thymocytes. Receptor source: a human donor. The CDR3 runs from the conserved cysteine through the conserved F or W. Fields, in order: J gene, clone size, D gene, V gene, CDR3 DNA, CDR3 protein. The D gene is left open where the match is weak. Size is stated for part of the rows, as once, few or many counts, or as a class when the clone is expanded.

j_call: TRBJ1-2; clone_size: .; d_call: TRBD1; v_call: TRBV7-3; cdr3_nt: TGTGCCAGCAGCCCACGGGACAGACTCTTTGGCTACACCTTC; cdr3_aa: CASSPRDRLFGYTF
j_call: TRBJ2-3; clone_size: .; d_call: .; v_call: TRBV19; cdr3_nt: TGTGCCAGTAGTATAGATGGTACGCAGTATTTT; cdr3_aa: CASSIDGTQYF
j_call: TRBJ2-3; clone_size: .; d_call: TRBD2; v_call: TRBV7-8; cdr3_nt: TGTGCCAGCAGCTTAGTTTTAAGCGGGAGGGGAGGAGATACGCAGTATTTT; cdr3_aa: CASSLVLSGRGGDTQYF
j_call: TRBJ1-5; clone_size: .; d_call: TRBD1; v_call: TRBV28; cdr3_nt: TGTGCCAGCAGTTTATGTAGACAGGGAAGTGGGGATCAGCCCCAGCATTTT; cdr3_aa: CASSLCRQGSGDQPQHF
j_call: TRBJ1-5; clone_size: .; d_call: .; v_call: TRBV27; cdr3_nt: TGTGCCAGCAGTCCCCGGGACCGGCGGGGTCCCCAGCATTTT; cdr3_aa: CASSPRDRRGPQHF
j_call: TRBJ2-2; clone_size: once; d_call: TRBD2; v_call: TRBV7-2; cdr3_nt: TGTGCCAGCAGCTTAGGTCCATCAGCGGGAGGACCCACCGGGGAGCTGTTTTTT; cdr3_aa: CASSLGPSAGGPTGELFF
j_call: TRBJ1-5; clone_size: .; d_call: .; v_call: TRBV28; cdr3_nt: TGTGCCAGCAGTTTATGTTTGGCCCCTTCTTGGGCCCAGCATTTT; cdr3_aa: CASSLCLAPSWAQHF
j_call: TRBJ2-1; clone_size: .; d_call: TRBD2; v_call: TRBV18; cdr3_nt: TGTGCCAGCTCACCGGAGCGGGAGGTTGATAATGAGCAGTTCTTC; cdr3_aa: CASSPEREVDNEQFF
j_call: TRBJ2-2; clone_size: few; d_call: .; v_call: TRBV28; cdr3_nt: TGTGCAAGTACCTCCCGAGCCACCGGGGAGCTGTTTTTT; cdr3_aa: CASTSRATGELFF
j_call: TRBJ2-4; clone_size: .; d_call: .; v_call: TRBV11-2; cdr3_nt: TGTGCCAGCAGCTTAACCCGCGACCCAGGAGACATTCAGTACTTC; cdr3_aa: CASSLTRDPGDIQYF
j_call: TRBJ1-2; clone_size: .; d_call: .; v_call: TRBV21-1; cdr3_nt: TGTGCCAGCAGCAAAAGGGTGGACACCCGGGAGATGAATGGCTACACCTTC; cdr3_aa: CASSKRVDTREMNGYTF
j_call: TRBJ2-3; clone_size: .; d_call: TRBD2; v_call: TRBV27; cdr3_nt: TGTGCCAGCAGTTTGGGGACTAGCTCCAGAGATACGCAGTATTTT; cdr3_aa: CASSLGTSSRDTQYF
j_call: TRBJ2-7; clone_size: .; d_call: .; v_call: TRBV12-1; cdr3_nt: TGTGCCAGCAGCTTTGTTAGACTAGTTTGTATTCGGGAGCAGTACTTC; cdr3_aa: CASSFVRLVCIREQYF
j_call: TRBJ2-4; clone_size: .; d_call: .; v_call: TRBV30; cdr3_nt: TGTGCCTGGGCAGGAAGGGGACTAGCCAAAAACATTCAGTACTTC; cdr3_aa: CAWAGRGLAKNIQYF
j_call: TRBJ2-7; clone_size: .; d_call: TRBD1; v_call: TRBV18; cdr3_nt: TGTGCCAGCTCACCATCCTACAGGGGGCAATTCTGGGAGCAGTACTTC; cdr3_aa: CASSPSYRGQFWEQYF
j_call: TRBJ2-7; clone_size: once; d_call: .; v_call: TRBV19; cdr3_nt: TGTGCCAGTAGTATGGAGCCTAGTGGTCTTTGCGAGCAGTACTTC; cdr3_aa: CASSMEPSGLCEQYF
j_call: TRBJ2-7; clone_size: .; d_call: .; v_call: TRBV7-6; cdr3_nt: TGTGCCAGCAGCTGGCCCGGGGGGCGAGATCAATCCTACGAGCAGTACTTC; cdr3_aa: CASSWPGGRDQSYEQYF
j_call: TRBJ1-2; clone_size: .; d_call: .; v_call: TRBV20-1; cdr3_nt: TGCAGTGCTAGAGTGGGCGGCTACACCTTC; cdr3_aa: CSARVGGYTF
j_call: TRBJ2-1; clone_size: .; d_call: TRBD2; v_call: TRBV29-1; cdr3_nt: TGCAGCGCTGAGGGGGTTCCCCGACTAGCGGGAGTGTTGTACAATGAGCAGTTCTTC; cdr3_aa: CSAEGVPRLAGVLYNEQFF
j_call: TRBJ1-1; clone_size: .; d_call: TRBD1; v_call: TRBV29-1; cdr3_nt: TGCAGCGTTTATGAGACAGGGACATTCACTGAAGCTTTCTTT; cdr3_aa: CSVYETGTFTEAFF
j_call: TRBJ2-7; clone_size: .; d_call: .; v_call: TRBV7-9; cdr3_nt: TGTGCCAGCAGCCGGGTTTACGGGCAGGGGGGCAACGAGCAGTACTTC; cdr3_aa: CASSRVYGQGGNEQYF
j_call: TRBJ2-7; clone_size: .; d_call: TRBD2; v_call: TRBV6-5; cdr3_nt: TGTGCCAGCAACCCGGGAGGGCCCTACGAGCAGTACTTC; cdr3_aa: CASNPGGPYEQYF
j_call: TRBJ2-7; clone_size: .; d_call: .; v_call: TRBV28; cdr3_nt: TGTGCCACCTGGGGGGGCGGGCCCGGCGGCGAGCAGTACTTC; cdr3_aa: CATWGGGPGGEQYF
j_call: TRBJ2-7; clone_size: .; d_call: TRBD2; v_call: TRBV2; cdr3_nt: TGTGCCAGCACGCAGGACAGCGGGAGTCGGTCCTTC; cdr3_aa: CASTQDSGSRSF
j_call: TRBJ2-2; clone_size: once; d_call: TRBD2; v_call: TRBV4-2; cdr3_nt: TGTGCCAGCAGCCTCCCTAGCGGGAGAATCCGCGGCGGGGAGCTGTTTTTT; cdr3_aa: CASSLPSGRIRGGELFF
j_call: TRBJ2-2; clone_size: .; d_call: .; v_call: TRBV6-1; cdr3_nt: TGTGCCAGCAGGGAAGACGGTAACACCGGGGAGCTGTTTTTT; cdr3_aa: CASREDGNTGELFF
j_call: TRBJ2-1; clone_size: .; d_call: .; v_call: TRBV7-2; cdr3_nt: TGTGCCAGCAGCTCCTCGGACGTTGGCGGGGCGGGGAATGAGCAGTTCTTC; cdr3_aa: CASSSSDVGGAGNEQFF
j_call: TRBJ2-7; clone_size: .; d_call: TRBD1; v_call: TRBV6-5; cdr3_nt: TGTGCCAGCAGTTACTCGACAGGGGACGAGCAGTACTTC; cdr3_aa: CASSYSTGDEQYF
j_call: TRBJ2-3; clone_size: .; d_call: .; v_call: TRBV28; cdr3_nt: TGTGCCAGCACCGGACACACAACTAGCACAGATACGCAGTATTTT; cdr3_aa: CASTGHTTSTDTQYF
j_call: TRBJ2-7; clone_size: .; d_call: .; v_call: TRBV7-8; cdr3_nt: TGTGCCAGCAGCCCACAGGCCCGCTCCTACGAGCAGTACTTC; cdr3_aa: CASSPQARSYEQYF
j_call: TRBJ1-1; clone_size: .; d_call: .; v_call: TRBV28; cdr3_nt: TGTGCCAGCAGTTTGCCAGACAAGAACACTGAAGCTTTCTTT; cdr3_aa: CASSLPDKNTEAFF
j_call: TRBJ2-7; clone_size: .; d_call: TRBD2; v_call: TRBV27; cdr3_nt: TGTGCCAGCATCCAACTAGCGGGGCACCTCTACGAGCAGTACTTC; cdr3_aa: CASIQLAGHLYEQYF